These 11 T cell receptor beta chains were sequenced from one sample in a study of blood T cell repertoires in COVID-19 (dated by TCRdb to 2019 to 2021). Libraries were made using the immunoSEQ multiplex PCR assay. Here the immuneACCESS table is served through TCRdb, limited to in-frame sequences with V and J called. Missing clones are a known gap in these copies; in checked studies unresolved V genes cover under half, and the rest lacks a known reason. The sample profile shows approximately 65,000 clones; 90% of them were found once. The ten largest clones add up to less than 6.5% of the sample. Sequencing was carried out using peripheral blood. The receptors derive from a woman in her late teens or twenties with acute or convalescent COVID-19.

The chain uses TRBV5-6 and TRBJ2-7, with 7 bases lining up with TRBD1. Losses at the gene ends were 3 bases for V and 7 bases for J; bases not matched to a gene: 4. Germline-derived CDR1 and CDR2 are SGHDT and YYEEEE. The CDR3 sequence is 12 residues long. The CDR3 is CASSYRGGEQYF. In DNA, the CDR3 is TGTGCCAGCAGCTACAGGGGTGGTGAGCAGTACTTC. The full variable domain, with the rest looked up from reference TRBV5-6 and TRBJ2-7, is DAGVTQSPTHLIKTRGQQVTLRCSPKSGHDTVSWYQQALGQGPQFIFQYYEEEERQRGNFPDRFSGHQFPNYSSELNVNALLLGDSALYLCASSYRGGEQYFGPGTRLTVT.

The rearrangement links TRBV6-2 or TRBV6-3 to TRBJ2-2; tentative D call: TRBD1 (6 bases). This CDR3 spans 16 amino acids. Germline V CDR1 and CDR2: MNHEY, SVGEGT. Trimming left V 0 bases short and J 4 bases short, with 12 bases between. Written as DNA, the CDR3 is TGTGCCAGCAGTTACTCTGGGGGCGGTCTCACCGGGGAGCTGTTTTTT. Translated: CASSYSGGGLTGELFF.

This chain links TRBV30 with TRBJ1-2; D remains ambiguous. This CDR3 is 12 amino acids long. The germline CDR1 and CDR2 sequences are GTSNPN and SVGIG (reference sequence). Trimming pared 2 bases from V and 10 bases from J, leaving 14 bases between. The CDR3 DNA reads TGTGCCTGGAGTATTAAACCGGGTCACTACACCTTC. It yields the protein CAWSIKPGHYTF. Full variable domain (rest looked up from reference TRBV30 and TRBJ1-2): SQTIHQWPATLVQPVGSPLSLECTVEGTSNPNLYWYRQAAGRGLQLLFYSVGIGQISSEVPQNLSASRPQDRQFILSSKKLLLSDSGFYLCAWSIKPGHYTFGSGTRLTVV.

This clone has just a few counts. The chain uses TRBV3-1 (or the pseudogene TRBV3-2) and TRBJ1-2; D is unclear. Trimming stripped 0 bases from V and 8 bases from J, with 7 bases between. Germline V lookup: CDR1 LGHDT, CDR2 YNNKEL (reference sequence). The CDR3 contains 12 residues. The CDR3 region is CASSQDPVGYTF. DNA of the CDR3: TGTGCCAGCAGCCAAGATCCGGTAGGCTACACCTTC.

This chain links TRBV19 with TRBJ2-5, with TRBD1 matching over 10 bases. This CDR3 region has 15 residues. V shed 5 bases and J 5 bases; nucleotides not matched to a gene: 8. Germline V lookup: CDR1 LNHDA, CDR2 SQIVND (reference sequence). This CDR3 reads CASSPRWTGGETQYF. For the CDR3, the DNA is TGTGCCAGTAGTCCCCGCTGGACAGGGGGTGAGACCCAGTACTTC. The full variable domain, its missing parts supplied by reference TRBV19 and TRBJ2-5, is DGGITQSPKYLFRKEGQNVTLSCEQNLNHDAMYWYRQDPGQGLRLIYYSQIVNDFQKGDIAEGYSVSREKKESFPLTVTSAQKNPTAFYLCASSPRWTGGETQYFGPGTRLLVL.

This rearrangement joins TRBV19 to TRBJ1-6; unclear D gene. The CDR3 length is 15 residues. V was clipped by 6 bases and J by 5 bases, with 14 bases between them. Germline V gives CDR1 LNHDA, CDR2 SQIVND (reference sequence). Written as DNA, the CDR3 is TGTGCCAGTAGCGTGTCGAGCATCAATAATTCACCCCTCCACTTT. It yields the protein CASSVSSINNSPLHF.

The chain's CDR3 is CASSTGQGAYEQYF. Written as DNA, the CDR3 is TGTGCCAGCAGCACAGGACAGGGGGCCTACGAGCAGTACTTC. The V gene is TRBV7-9, the J gene TRBJ2-7; the match to TRBD1 covers 10 bases. With 5 bases clipped from V and 2 bases from J, the junction kept 3 bases outside the gene matches. CDR1 and CDR2 (germline): SEHNR, FQNEAQ (reference sequence). CDR3 length: 14 amino acids.

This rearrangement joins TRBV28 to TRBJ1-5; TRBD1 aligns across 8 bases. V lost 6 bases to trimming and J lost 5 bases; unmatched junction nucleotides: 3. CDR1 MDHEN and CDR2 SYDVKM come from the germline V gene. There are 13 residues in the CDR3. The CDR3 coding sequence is TGTGCCAGCAGCGGGACAGGTCATCAGCCCCAGCATTTT. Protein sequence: CASSGTGHQPQHF.

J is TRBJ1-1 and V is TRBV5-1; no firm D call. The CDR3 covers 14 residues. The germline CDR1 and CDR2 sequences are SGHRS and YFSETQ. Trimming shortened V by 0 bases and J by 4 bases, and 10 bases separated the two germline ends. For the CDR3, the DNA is TGCGCCAGCAGCTTGGGCGGGGTATCCACTGAAGCTTTCTTT. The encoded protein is CASSLGGVSTEAFF.

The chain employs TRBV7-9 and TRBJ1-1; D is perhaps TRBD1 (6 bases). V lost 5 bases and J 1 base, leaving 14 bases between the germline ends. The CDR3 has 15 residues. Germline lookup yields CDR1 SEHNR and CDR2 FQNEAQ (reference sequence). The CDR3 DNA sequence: TGTGCCAGCAGCCCAGGGGTGGGACAGAACACTGAAGCTTTCTTT. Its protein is CASSPGVGQNTEAFF. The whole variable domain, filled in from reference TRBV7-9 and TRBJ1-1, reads DTGVSQNPRHKITKRGQNVTFRCDPISEHNRLYWYRQTLGQGPEFLTYFQNEAQLEKSRLLSDRFSAERPKGSFSTLEIQRTEQGDSAMYLCASSPGVGQNTEAFFGQGTRLTVV.

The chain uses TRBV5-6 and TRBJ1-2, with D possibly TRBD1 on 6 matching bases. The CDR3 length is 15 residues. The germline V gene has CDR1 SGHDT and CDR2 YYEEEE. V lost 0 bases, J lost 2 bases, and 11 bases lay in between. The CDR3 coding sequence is TGTGCCAGCAGCTTGGGGGGAACAGGGAACTATGGCTACACCTTC. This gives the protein CASSLGGTGNYGYTF.